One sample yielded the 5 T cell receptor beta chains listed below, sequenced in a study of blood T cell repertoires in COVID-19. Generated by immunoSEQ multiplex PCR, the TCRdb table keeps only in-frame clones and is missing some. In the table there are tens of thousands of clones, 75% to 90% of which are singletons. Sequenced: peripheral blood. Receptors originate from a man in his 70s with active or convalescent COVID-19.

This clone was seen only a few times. The CDR3 coding sequence is TGTGCCAGCAGTACCCAGACAGGGCTATGGCGTGGCTACACCTTC. Protein sequence: CASSTQTGLWRGYTF. The chain links TRBV6-6 to TRBJ1-2; TRBD1 agrees at 7 bases. Germline CDR1 is MNHNY and CDR2 is SVGAGI (reference sequence). This CDR3 is built from 15 residues. The V gene end was trimmed by 5 bases and the J gene end by 7 bases; junction bases not matched to a gene: 13.

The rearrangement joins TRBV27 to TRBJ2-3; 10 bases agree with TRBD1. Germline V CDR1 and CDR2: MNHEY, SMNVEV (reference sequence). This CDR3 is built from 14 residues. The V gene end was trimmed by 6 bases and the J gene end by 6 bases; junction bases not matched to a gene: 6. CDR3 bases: TGTGCCAGCAGCGACAGGGGGCTCTGGGATACGCAGTATTTT. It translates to CASSDRGLWDTQYF.

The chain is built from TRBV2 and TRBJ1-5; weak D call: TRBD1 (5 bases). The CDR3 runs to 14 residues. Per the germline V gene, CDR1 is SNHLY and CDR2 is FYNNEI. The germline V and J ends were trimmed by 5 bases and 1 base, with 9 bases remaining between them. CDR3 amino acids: CASSQRGSNQPQHF. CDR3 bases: TGTGCCAGCAGTCAAAGGGGCAGCAATCAGCCCCAGCATTTT.

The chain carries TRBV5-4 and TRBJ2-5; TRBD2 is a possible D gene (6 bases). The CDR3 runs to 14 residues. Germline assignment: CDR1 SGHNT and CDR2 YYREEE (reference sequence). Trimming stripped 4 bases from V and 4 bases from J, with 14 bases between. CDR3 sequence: CASSRTTLGETQYF. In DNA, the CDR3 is TGTGCCAGCAGCAGGACTACTCTGGGAGAGACCCAGTACTTC. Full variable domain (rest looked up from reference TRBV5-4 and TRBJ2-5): ETGVTQSPTHLIKTRGQQVTLRCSSQSGHNTVSWYQQALGQGPQFIFQYYREEENGRGNFPPRFSGLQFPNYSSELNVNALELDDSALYLCASSRTTLGETQYFGPGTRLLVL.

CDR3 DNA sequence: TGTGCCTGGAGTATGTCGACTAGCGGGGTTGAGACCCAGTACTTC. Translating gives CAWSMSTSGVETQYF. The chain combines TRBV30 with TRBJ2-5; 11 bases line up with TRBD2. Trimming took 2 bases from V and 5 from J; bases not matched to a gene: 7. Germline V gene sequence: CDR1 GTSNPN, CDR2 SVGIG (reference sequence). CDR3 length equals 15 residues.